Each of the 29 T cell receptor beta chains below was sequenced from the same sample in a study of OX40 agonist ivuxolimab in advanced cancers. Profiled with immunoSEQ multiplex PCR; TCRdb holds only in-frame clones, not every one. Of approximately 110,000 clones in the sample, 80% to 95% are singletons; the top ten hold approximately 0.81%. Sequencing used CD4+ or CD8+ T cells sorted from blood, obtained in a trial of the OX40 agonist ivuxolimab. These receptors were collected from an adult with an advanced solid tumor such as melanoma, head and neck, liver or kidney cancer.

The CDR3 is CASSQFSAGGPSDTQYF. The CDR3 DNA reads as TGCGCCAGCAGCCAATTCTCAGCGGGAGGGCCTTCAGATACGCAGTATTTT. J is TRBJ2-3 and V is TRBV4-1, with 10 positions matching TRBD2. V lost 2 bases, J lost 4 bases, and 9 bases stayed unmatched. CDR1 is MGHRA, CDR2 YSYEKL, per germline. CDR3 length: 17 residues.

J is TRBJ1-1 and V is TRBV6-4; D is perhaps TRBD1 (5 bases). CDR3 length equals 14 residues. Trimming pared 3 bases from V and 4 bases from J, leaving 12 bases between. Germline loops: CDR1 MRHNA, CDR2 SNTAGT. The CDR3 is CASSEVGGVTEAFF. DNA for the CDR3: TGTGCCAGCAGTGAGGTGGGGGGAGTCACTGAAGCTTTCTTT.

A note on this clone: This same CDR3 is encoded by further DNA sequences in the sample. J is TRBJ2-2 and V is TRBV9, with 7 bases matching TRBD1. This CDR3 is 15 amino acids long. J was trimmed by 4 bases and V by 3 bases; bases with no gene match: 6. The germline CDR1 and CDR2 sequences are SGDLS and YYNGEE. The CDR3 here is CASSATTGTTGELFF. The CDR3 DNA reads as TGTGCCAGCAGCGCGACGACAGGGACCACCGGGGAGCTGTTTTTT.

The rearrangement links TRBV5-5 to TRBJ2-7; a possible D gene is TRBD2 (6 bases). The CDR3 loop spans 13 amino acids. The V and J ends lost 4 bases and 7 bases respectively, with 15 bases between them. Germline V gene sequence: CDR1 SGHKS, CDR2 YYEKEE (reference sequence). DNA of the CDR3: TGTGCCAGCAGCCCTCGCTGGGGGAGGGAGCAGTACTTC. Protein: CASSPRWGREQYF.

The chain's CDR3 is CASSMKRGGDEQFF. The DNA for the CDR3 is TGTGCCAGTAGTATGAAAAGGGGGGGCGATGAGCAGTTCTTC. This chain links TRBV19 with TRBJ2-1, with D maybe TRBD2 (7 bases). V shed 3 bases and J shed 8 bases, with 14 bases lying between them. The CDR3 loop spans 14 amino acids. In germline, CDR1 is LNHDA, CDR2 SQIVND (reference sequence).

The rearrangement links TRBV4-1 to TRBJ1-5; a weak D match, TRBD1 (5 bases). Germline CDR1 is MGHRA and CDR2 is YSYEKL. This CDR3 has 16 residues. V shed 4 bases and J shed 3 bases, with 16 bases lying between them. The CDR3 protein is CASSRGPEVVNQPQHF. The DNA for the CDR3 is TGCGCCAGCAGCCGGGGCCCCGAGGTGGTCAATCAGCCCCAGCATTTT.

The chain combines TRBV19 with TRBJ2-1; D might be TRBD1 (6 bases). Looked up from germline, CDR1 is LNHDA and CDR2 is SQIVND (reference sequence). The CDR3 extends over 16 amino acids. V was trimmed by 8 bases and J by 0 bases, leaving 17 bases between them. CDR3 DNA: TGTGCCAGTCATGGTAGGGGGAGTGGCTCCTACAATGAGCAGTTCTTC. It translates to CASHGRGSGSYNEQFF.

The V gene is TRBV28, the J gene TRBJ2-1, with TRBD2 matching over 7 bases. Trimming took 6 bases from V and 5 from J; bases not matched to a gene: 13. This CDR3 comprises 16 residues. Germline CDR1 MDHEN, CDR2 SYDVKM. In DNA, the CDR3 is TGTGCCAGCAGGCCCGCGGGAGTACCCCCTAACAATGAGCAGTTCTTC. This gives the protein CASRPAGVPPNNEQFF.

V is TRBV10-3 and J is TRBJ2-3; tentative D call: TRBD2 (6 bases). Germline V lookup: CDR1 ENHRY, CDR2 SYGVKD. The CDR3 has 12 amino acids. Trimming shortened V by 10 bases and J by 5 bases, and 13 bases separated the two germline ends. The CDR3 DNA reads TGTGCCACGTCCGGGACTGGAGATACGCAGTATTTT. Translation gives CATSGTGDTQYF.

V is TRBV5-1 and J is TRBJ2-5; 9 positions agree with TRBD2. Germline loops: CDR1 SGHRS, CDR2 YFSETQ. Trimming took 0 bases from V and 5 from J; bases not matched to a gene: 5. The CDR3 length is 15 residues. The CDR3, as DNA: TGCGCCAGCAGCTTGGCGGGGACTAGCATGGAGACCCAGTACTTC. Translating gives CASSLAGTSMETQYF. Based on the CDR3 plus reference TRBV5-1 and TRBJ2-5, the full variable domain is KAGVTQTPRYLIKTRGQQVTLSCSPISGHRSVSWYQQTPGQGLQFLFEYFSETQRNKGNFPGRFSGRQFSNSRSEMNVSTLELGDSALYLCASSLAGTSMETQYFGPGTRLLVL.

V usage is TRBV27 and J usage is TRBJ1-1, with D perhaps matching TRBD1 (5 bases). Per germline, CDR1 MNHEY and CDR2 SMNVEV (reference sequence). CDR3 size: 12 residues. The V and J ends lost 5 bases and 4 bases respectively, with 8 bases between them. CDR3 nucleotides: TGTGCCAGCAGTCCTCAGGGCACTGAAGCTTTCTTT. Amino acid sequence: CASSPQGTEAFF.

The chain is built from TRBV9 and TRBJ2-1, with D maybe TRBD2 (5 bases). The CDR3 is 16 residues long. Germline lookup yields CDR1 SGDLS and CDR2 YYNGEE. V gave up 0 bases and J gave up 7 bases, with 17 bases separating them. The CDR3 loop reads CASSVATGGSRNEQFF. The CDR3 DNA sequence: TGTGCCAGCAGCGTAGCTACCGGTGGGAGCCGGAATGAGCAGTTCTTC.

In DNA form, the CDR3 reads TGTGCCAGCAGGCCCCACGGACAGGCGAGCTCCTACGAGCAGTACTTC. This gives the protein CASRPHGQASSYEQYF. The J gene is TRBJ2-7, the V gene TRBV27; 7 nucleotides line up with TRBD1. Germline V gives CDR1 MNHEY, CDR2 SMNVEV (reference sequence). The length of the CDR3 is 16 residues. Unmatched junction bases numbered 11, after V lost 6 bases and J lost 0 bases.

This clone was detected only once. V usage is TRBV20-1 and J usage is TRBJ1-2; no firm D call. The germline CDR1 and CDR2 sequences are DFQATT and SNEGSKA (reference sequence). Between the trimmed V and J ends, which lost 7 bases and 4 bases, there was a span of 10 bases. This CDR3 has 11 amino acids. CDR3 bases: TGCAGTGTCCCGGCCACCTATGGCTACACCTTC. Protein: CSVPATYGYTF.

This clone has just one count. J is TRBJ1-3 and V is TRBV10-3; D is unresolved. Germline CDR1 is ENHRY and CDR2 is SYGVKD. The germline V and J ends were trimmed by 0 bases and 2 bases, with 14 bases remaining between them. The CDR3 spans 17 residues. CDR3 in amino acids: CAISESRQSLPGNTIYF. CDR3 bases: TGTGCCATCAGTGAGTCTAGACAATCCCTTCCTGGAAACACCATATATTTT.

The rearrangement uses TRBV6-5 and TRBJ1-4, with TRBD1 as a possible D gene (5 bases). Trimming took 2 bases from V and 8 from J, leaving 9 bases between them. Germline V CDR1 and CDR2: MNHEY, SVGAGI. The CDR3 has 13 residues. The CDR3 protein is CASSYTQVEKLFF. DNA for the CDR3: TGTGCCAGCAGTTACACACAGGTCGAAAAACTGTTTTTT.

V gene TRBV19 combines with J gene TRBJ2-3, with 8 bases matching TRBD1. J lost 7 bases, V lost 5 bases, and 5 bases had no gene match. Germline-derived CDR1 and CDR2 are LNHDA and SQIVND (reference sequence). The CDR3 runs 13 residues. The CDR3 spells CASSLDRAYTQYF. The CDR3 nucleotides read TGTGCCAGTAGTTTGGACAGGGCCTATACGCAGTATTTT.

The chain combines TRBV7-9 with TRBJ2-1, with no clear D. This CDR3 has 12 residues. CDR1 is SEHNR, CDR2 FQNEAQ, per germline (reference sequence). With 5 bases removed from V and 8 bases from J, the gap between germline ends came to 10 bases. The CDR3 DNA reads as TGTGCCAGCAGCCTGCATGGGGATGAGCAGTTCTTC. Its protein is CASSLHGDEQFF.

The J gene is TRBJ1-4, the V gene TRBV28; a weak D match, TRBD1 (6 bases). The CDR3 is 13 amino acids. The V gene's germline CDR1 is MDHEN and CDR2 SYDVKM. Trimming took off 10 bases at V and 3 bases at J, with 12 bases between the two ends. DNA for the CDR3: TGTGCCACCATAGGGGGGGCTAATGAAAAACTGTTTTTT. Translated, it gives CATIGGANEKLFF.

This sequence joins TRBV6-1 and TRBJ1-3, with D unclear. The CDR3 consists of 15 residues. V was pared by 2 bases and J by 0 bases, with 8 bases between. CDR1 is MNHNS and CDR2 is SASEGT in the germline V gene. The CDR3 nucleotides are TGTGCCAGCAGTGAACAGTGGGCCTCTGGAAACACCATATATTTT. Protein product: CASSEQWASGNTIYF.

This sequence joins TRBV9 and TRBJ2-1; 7 nucleotides line up with TRBD2. Trimming removed 3 bases from V and 1 base from J; junction bases left unmatched: 4. This CDR3 is 15 amino acids long. Germline V gene data show CDR1 as SGDLS and CDR2 as YYNGEE. This CDR3 reads CASSDRGDSYNEQFF. The CDR3 DNA follows: TGTGCCAGCAGCGACCGGGGGGATTCCTACAATGAGCAGTTCTTC.

The J gene is TRBJ2-1, the V gene TRBV18; D is possibly TRBD1 (5 bases). V was trimmed by 1 base and J by 7 bases, leaving 14 bases between them. Germline values: CDR1 KGHSH, CDR2 LQKENI. There are 15 residues in the CDR3. The CDR3 reads CASSPLRSGYNEQFF. The CDR3 nucleotides read TGTGCCAGCTCACCACTCCGGTCAGGGTATAATGAGCAGTTCTTC.

This clone appeared once. The chain carries TRBV4-1 and TRBJ2-7; 7 bases are a match to TRBD2. Germline V gene lookup returns CDR1 MGHRA and CDR2 YSYEKL. The CDR3 has 15 residues. V lost 3 bases and J lost 0; bases outside the gene matches: 5. As DNA, the CDR3 is TGCGCCAGCAGCCAGCGGGAGACTAGCTCCTACGAGCAGTACTTC. It encodes CASSQRETSSYEQYF.

The CDR3 is CASSISWDRTSNQPQHF. CDR3 coding DNA: TGTGCCAGTAGTATAAGTTGGGACAGGACTTCAAATCAGCCCCAGCATTTT. This sequence joins TRBV19 and TRBJ1-5; 8 bases agree with TRBD1. With 2 bases clipped from V and 4 bases from J, the junction kept 10 bases outside the gene matches. Germline V lookup: CDR1 LNHDA, CDR2 SQIVND (reference sequence). This CDR3 has 17 amino acids.

A note on this clone: Additional DNA sequences in this sample encode the identical CDR3. The chain is built from TRBV28 and TRBJ2-1; the D is unclear. The CDR3 covers 12 residues. V gave up 6 bases and J gave up 3 bases, with 6 bases separating them. Germline values: CDR1 MDHEN, CDR2 SYDVKM. CDR3 protein: CASSLYYNEQFF. Written as DNA, the CDR3 is TGTGCCAGCAGCTTGTACTACAATGAGCAGTTCTTC.

The chain links TRBV12-5 to TRBJ2-5, with no clear D. The ends were cut back, 2 bases at V and 2 bases at J, with 6 bases in the middle. The CDR3 is made up of 13 amino acids. The germline CDR1 and CDR2 sequences are LGHNT and FRNRAP. In DNA, the CDR3 is TGTGCTAGTGGTTTGCTGAATCAAGAGACCCAGTACTTC. Amino acid sequence: CASGLLNQETQYF.

J is TRBJ2-1 and V is TRBV5-5; D unresolved. Trimming took off 4 bases at V and 3 bases at J, with 14 bases between the two ends. Germline values: CDR1 SGHKS, CDR2 YYEKEE (reference sequence). The CDR3 contains 15 residues. The CDR3 is CASSSEGRRYNEQFF. CDR3 coding DNA: TGTGCCAGCAGCAGTGAAGGACGTCGCTACAATGAGCAGTTCTTC.

This clone was counted once. The rearrangement links TRBV30 to TRBJ2-5; the match to TRBD1 covers 10 bases. This CDR3 spans 15 amino acids. V lost 3 bases, J lost 7 bases, and 11 bases stayed unmatched. Looked up from germline, CDR1 is GTSNPN and CDR2 is SVGIG (reference sequence). CDR3 bases: TGTGCCTGGAGGGGGGGGACAGGGGATTTTGGGACCCAGTACTTC. This gives the protein CAWRGGTGDFGTQYF.

This chain connects TRBV11-2 to TRBJ2-3; 11 nucleotides agree with TRBD1. J was trimmed by 5 bases and V by 3 bases; bases with no gene match: 4. The CDR3 sequence is 15 residues long. The germline V gene encodes CDR1 SGHAT and CDR2 FQNNGV. CDR3 in amino acids: CASSLRTGGLDTQYF. As DNA, the CDR3 is TGTGCCAGCAGCTTGAGGACAGGGGGCTTAGATACGCAGTATTTT. Using reference TRBV11-2 and TRBJ2-3 for the parts outside the CDR3, the full variable domain is EAGVAQSPRYKIIEKRQSVAFWCNPISGHATLYWYQQILGQGPKLLIQFQNNGVVDDSQLPKDRFSAERLKGVDSTLKIQPAKLEDSAVYLCASSLRTGGLDTQYFGPGTRLTVL.